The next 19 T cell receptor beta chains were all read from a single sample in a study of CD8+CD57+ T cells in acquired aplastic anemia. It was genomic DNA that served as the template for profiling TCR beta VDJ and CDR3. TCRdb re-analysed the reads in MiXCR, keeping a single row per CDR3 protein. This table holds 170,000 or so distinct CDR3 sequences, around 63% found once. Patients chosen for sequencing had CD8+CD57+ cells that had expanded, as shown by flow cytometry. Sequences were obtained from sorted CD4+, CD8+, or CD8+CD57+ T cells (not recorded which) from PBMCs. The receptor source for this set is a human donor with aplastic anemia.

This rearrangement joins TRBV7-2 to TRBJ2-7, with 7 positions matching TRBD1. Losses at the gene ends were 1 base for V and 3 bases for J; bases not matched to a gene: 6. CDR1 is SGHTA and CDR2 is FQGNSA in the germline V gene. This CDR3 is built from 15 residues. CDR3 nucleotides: TGTGCCAGCAGCTTAGAGGGGGCGACCATCTACGAGCAGTACTTC. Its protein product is CASSLEGATIYEQYF.

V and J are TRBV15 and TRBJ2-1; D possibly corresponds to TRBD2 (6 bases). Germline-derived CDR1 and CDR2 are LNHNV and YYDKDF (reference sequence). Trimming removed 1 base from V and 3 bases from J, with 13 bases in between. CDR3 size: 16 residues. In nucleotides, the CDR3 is TGTGCCACCAGCAGAGGGTTAACGGGAGACTACAATGAGCAGTTCTTC. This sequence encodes CATSRGLTGDYNEQFF.

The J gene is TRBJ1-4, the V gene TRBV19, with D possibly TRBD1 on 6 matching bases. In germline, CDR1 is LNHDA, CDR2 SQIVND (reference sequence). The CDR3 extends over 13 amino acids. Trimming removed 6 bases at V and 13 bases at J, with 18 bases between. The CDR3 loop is CASRNPGARTLFF. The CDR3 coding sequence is TGTGCCAGTAGGAACCCAGGGGCGAGGACACTGTTTTTT.

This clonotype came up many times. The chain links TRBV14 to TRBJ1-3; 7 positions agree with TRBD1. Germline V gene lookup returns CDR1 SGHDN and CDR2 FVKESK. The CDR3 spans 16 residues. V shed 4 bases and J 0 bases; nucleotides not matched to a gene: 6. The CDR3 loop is CASSPWDRPSGNTIYF. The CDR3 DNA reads TGTGCCAGCAGCCCGTGGGACAGACCCTCTGGAAACACCATATATTTT. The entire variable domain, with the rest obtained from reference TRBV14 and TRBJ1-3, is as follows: EAGVTQFPSHSVIEKGQTVTLRCDPISGHDNLYWYRRVMGKEIKFLLHFVKESKQDESGMPNNRFLAERTGGTYSTLKVQPAELEDSGVYFCASSPWDRPSGNTIYFGEGSWLTVV.

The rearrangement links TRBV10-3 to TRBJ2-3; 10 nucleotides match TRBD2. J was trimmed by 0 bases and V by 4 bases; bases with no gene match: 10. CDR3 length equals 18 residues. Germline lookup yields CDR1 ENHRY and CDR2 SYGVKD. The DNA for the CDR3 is TGTGCCATCAGTGCGCCTCCGACTAGCGGGTCTAGCACAGATACGCAGTATTTT. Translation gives CAISAPPTSGSSTDTQYF.

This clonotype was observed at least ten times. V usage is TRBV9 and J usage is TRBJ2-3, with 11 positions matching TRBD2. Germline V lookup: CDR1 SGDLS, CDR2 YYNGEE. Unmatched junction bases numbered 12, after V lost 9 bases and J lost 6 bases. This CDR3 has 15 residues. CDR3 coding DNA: TGTGCCACCGTGACTAGCGGGGAGGAAGAGGATACGCAGTATTTT. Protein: CATVTSGEEEDTQYF.

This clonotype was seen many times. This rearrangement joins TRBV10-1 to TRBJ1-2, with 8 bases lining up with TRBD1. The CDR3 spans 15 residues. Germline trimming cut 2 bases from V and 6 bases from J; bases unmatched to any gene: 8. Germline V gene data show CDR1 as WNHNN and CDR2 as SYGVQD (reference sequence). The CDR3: CASSEPGQGEDGYTF. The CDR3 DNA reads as TGCGCCAGCAGTGAGCCTGGACAGGGCGAGGATGGCTACACCTTC.

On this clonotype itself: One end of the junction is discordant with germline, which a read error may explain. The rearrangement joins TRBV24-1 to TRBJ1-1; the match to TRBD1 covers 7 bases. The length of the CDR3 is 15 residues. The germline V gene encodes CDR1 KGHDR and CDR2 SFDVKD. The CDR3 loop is CATSGLPGQLDEAFF. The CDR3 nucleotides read TGTGCCACCAGTGGTCTCCCGGGACAGCTGGATGAAGCTTTTTTT.

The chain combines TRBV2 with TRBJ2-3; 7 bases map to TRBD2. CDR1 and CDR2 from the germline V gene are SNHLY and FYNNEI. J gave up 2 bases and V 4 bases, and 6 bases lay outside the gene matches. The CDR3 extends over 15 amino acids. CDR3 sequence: CASSVRDYHTDTQYF. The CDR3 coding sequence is TGTGCCAGCAGTGTGAGGGACTACCACACAGATACGCAGTATTTT. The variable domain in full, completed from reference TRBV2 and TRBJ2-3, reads EPEVTQTPSHQVTQMGQEVILRCVPISNHLYFYWYRQILGQKVEFLVSFYNNEISEKSEIFDDQFSVERPDGSNFTLKIRSTKLEDSAMYFCASSVRDYHTDTQYFGPGTRLTVL.

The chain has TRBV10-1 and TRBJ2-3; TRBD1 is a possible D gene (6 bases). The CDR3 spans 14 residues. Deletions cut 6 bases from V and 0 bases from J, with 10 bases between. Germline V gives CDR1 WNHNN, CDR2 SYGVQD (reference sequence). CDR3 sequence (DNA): TGCGCCAGCAGAGGGACACTTAGCACAGATACGCAGTATTTT. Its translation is CASRGTLSTDTQYF.

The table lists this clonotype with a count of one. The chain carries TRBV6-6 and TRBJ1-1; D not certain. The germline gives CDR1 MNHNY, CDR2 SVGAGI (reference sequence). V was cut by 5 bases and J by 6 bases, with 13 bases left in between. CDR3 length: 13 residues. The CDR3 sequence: CASSPIARAEAFF. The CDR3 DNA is TGTGCCAGCAGTCCCATAGCGAGGGCTGAAGCTTTCTTT.

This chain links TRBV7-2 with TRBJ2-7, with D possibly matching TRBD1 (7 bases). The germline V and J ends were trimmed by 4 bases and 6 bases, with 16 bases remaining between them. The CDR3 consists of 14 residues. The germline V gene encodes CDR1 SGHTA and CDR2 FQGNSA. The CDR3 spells CASSSYRGGSEQYF. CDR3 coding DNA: TGTGCCAGCAGCTCCTACAGGGGAGGCAGCGAGCAGTACTTC.

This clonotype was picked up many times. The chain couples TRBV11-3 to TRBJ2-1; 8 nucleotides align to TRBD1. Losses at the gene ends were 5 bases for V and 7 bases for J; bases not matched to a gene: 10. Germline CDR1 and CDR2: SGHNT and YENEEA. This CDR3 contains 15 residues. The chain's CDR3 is CASSLRAGGLNEQFF. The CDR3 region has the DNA TGTGCCAGCAGCCTTAGGGCAGGGGGCCTGAATGAGCAGTTCTTC.

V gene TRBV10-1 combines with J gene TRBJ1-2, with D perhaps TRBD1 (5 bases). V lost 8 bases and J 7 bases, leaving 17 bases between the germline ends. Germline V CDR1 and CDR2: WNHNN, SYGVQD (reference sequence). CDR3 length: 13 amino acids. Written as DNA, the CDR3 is TGCGCCAGCGTGGATAAGGGGCGGGGTGGCTACACCTTC. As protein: CASVDKGRGGYTF.

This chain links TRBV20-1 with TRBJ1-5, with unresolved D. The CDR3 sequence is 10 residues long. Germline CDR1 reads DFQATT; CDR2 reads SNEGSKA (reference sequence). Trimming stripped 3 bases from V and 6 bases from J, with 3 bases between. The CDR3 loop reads CSASSQPQHF. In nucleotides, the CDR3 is TGCAGTGCTAGTAGTCAGCCCCAGCATTTT.

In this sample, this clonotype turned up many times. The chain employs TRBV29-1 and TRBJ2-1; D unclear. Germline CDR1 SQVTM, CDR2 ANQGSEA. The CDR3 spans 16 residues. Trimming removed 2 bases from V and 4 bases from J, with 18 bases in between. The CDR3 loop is CSVERAGISHYNEQFF. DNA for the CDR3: TGCAGCGTTGAAAGGGCTGGGATTTCCCATTACAATGAGCAGTTCTTC.

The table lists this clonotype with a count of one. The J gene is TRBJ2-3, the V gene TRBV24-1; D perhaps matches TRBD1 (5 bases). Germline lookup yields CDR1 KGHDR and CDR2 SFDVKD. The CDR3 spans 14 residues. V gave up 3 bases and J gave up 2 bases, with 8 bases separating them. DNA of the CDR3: TGTGCCACCAGTGATCTAGGGGCCACAGATACGCAGTATTTT. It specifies CATSDLGATDTQYF.

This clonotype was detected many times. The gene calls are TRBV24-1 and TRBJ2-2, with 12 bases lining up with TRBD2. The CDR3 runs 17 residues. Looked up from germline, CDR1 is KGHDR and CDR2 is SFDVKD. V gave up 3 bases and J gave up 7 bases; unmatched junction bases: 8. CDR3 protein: CATSDTSGGPRIGELFF. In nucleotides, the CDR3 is TGTGCCACCAGTGATACTAGCGGGGGGCCAAGGATCGGGGAGCTGTTTTTT.

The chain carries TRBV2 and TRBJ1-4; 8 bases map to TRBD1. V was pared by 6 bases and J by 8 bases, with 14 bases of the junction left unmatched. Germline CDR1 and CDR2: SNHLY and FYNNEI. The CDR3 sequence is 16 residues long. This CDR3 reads CASSERDRLGTEKLFF. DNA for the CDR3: TGTGCCAGCAGCGAACGGGACAGGCTGGGGACGGAAAAACTGTTTTTT. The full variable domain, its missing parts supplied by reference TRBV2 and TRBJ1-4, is EPEVTQTPSHQVTQMGQEVILRCVPISNHLYFYWYRQILGQKVEFLVSFYNNEISEKSEIFDDQFSVERPDGSNFTLKIRSTKLEDSAMYFCASSERDRLGTEKLFFGSGTQLSVL.